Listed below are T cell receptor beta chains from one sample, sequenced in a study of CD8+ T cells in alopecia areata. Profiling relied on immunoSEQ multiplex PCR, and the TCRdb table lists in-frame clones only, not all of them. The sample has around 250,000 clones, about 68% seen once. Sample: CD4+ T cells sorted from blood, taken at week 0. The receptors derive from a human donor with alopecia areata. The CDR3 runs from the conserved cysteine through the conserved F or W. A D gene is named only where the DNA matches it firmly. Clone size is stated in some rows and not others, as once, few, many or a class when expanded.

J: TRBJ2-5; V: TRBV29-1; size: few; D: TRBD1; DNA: TGCAGCGTTACAGGGGCAGGGGAGACCCAGTACTTC; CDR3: CSVTGAGETQYF
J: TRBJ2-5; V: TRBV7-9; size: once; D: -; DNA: TGTGCCAGCAGCTTAAGATCTGCTCAGGTTCCCCAGTACTTC; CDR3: CASSLRSAQVPQYF
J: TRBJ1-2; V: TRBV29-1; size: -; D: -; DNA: TGCAGCGCTTTGGGGGAGGATGGCTACACCTTC; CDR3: CSALGEDGYTF
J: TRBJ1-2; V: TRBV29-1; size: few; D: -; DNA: TGCAGCGTGCACAGGAGGTCCCGGGGCTACACCTTC; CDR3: CSVHRRSRGYTF
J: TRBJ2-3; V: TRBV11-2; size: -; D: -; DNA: TGTGCCAGCAGCCCCCTAATCACAGATACGCAGTATTTT; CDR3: CASSPLITDTQYF
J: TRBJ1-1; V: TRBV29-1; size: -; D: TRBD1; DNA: TGCAGCGTTATGGGGCAGGGGGCTTCGGTCACTGAAGCTTTCTTT; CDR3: CSVMGQGASVTEAFF
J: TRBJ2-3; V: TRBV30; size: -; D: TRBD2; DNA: TGTGCCTGGAGTGTAAAGGGGAGGGGCACAGATACGCAGTATTTT; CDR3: CAWSVKGRGTDTQYF
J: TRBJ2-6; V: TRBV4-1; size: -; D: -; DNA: TGCGCCAGCAGCCAACTGTACAGGGTTGGGGCCAACGTCCTGACTTTC; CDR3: CASSQLYRVGANVLTF
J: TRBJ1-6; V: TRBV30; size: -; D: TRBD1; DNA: TGTGCCTGGAGTGCAGGGACAGGGGCCGCAGGAAATTCACCCCTCCACTTT; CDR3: CAWSAGTGAAGNSPLHF
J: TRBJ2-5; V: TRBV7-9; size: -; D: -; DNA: TGTGCCAGCAGCTTAAGGGGAGAGACCCAGTACTTC; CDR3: CASSLRGETQYF
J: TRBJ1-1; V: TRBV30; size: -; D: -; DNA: TGTGCCTGGAGATACGGGATGGAAGCTTTCTTT; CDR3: CAWRYGMEAFF
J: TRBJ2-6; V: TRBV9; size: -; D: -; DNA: TGTGCCAGCGGGCTCAGCTCTGGGGCCAACGTCCTGACTTTC; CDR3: CASGLSSGANVLTF
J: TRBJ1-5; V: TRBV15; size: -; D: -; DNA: TGTGCCACCAGCGAAGTAAATCAGCCCCAGCATTTT; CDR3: CATSEVNQPQHF
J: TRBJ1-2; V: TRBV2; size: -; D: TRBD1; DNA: TGTGCCAGCACCATCGAGGGGGCAGGAAGCGGCTACACCTTC; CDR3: CASTIEGAGSGYTF
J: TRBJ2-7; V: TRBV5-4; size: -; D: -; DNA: TGTGCCAGCAGCTTGGCCGGATCCTACGAGCAGTACTTC; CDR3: CASSLAGSYEQYF
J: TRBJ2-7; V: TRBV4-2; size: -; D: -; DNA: TGTGCCAGCAGCCAAGGGCCTGGGGACGAGCAGTACTTC; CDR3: CASSQGPGDEQYF
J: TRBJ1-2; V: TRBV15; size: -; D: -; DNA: TGTGCCACCAGCAGATCCCTACAGGCGAACTATGGCTACACCTTC; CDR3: CATSRSLQANYGYTF
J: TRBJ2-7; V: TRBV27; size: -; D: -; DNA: TGTGCCAGCAGGCGACGAACAGGGAGCTCCTACGAGCAGTACTTC; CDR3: CASRRRTGSSYEQYF
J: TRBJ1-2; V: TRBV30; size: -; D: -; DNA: TGTGCCTTATCTCCGCGGTGGCAGATTGGCTACACCTTC; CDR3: CALSPRWQIGYTF
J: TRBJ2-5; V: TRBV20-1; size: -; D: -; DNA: TGCAGTGCTAGAGGAGAGACCCAGTACTTC; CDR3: CSARGETQYF
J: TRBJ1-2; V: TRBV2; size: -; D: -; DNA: TGTGCCAGCAGTGACAGGACTAACTATGGCTACACCTTC; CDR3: CASSDRTNYGYTF
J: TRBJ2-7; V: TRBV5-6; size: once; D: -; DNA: TGTGCCAGCAACCAGAGGGGAAAGCCCTATCCCTACGAGCAGTACTTC; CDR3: CASNQRGKPYPYEQYF
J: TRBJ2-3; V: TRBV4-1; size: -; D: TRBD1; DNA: TGCGCCAGCAGCCCTCAGCTCCCGGGACAGGGGTCCCAACGGGATACGCAGTATTTT; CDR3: CASSPQLPGQGSQRDTQYF
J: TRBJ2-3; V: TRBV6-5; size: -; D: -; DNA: TGTGCCAGCATGGAAGCAGGGGGCACAGATACGCAGTATTTT; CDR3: CASMEAGGTDTQYF
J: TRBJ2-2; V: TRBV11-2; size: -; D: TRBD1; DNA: TGTGCCAGCAGCCCTCGTGGACAGGGAACGAACACCGGGGAGCTGTTTTTT; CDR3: CASSPRGQGTNTGELFF
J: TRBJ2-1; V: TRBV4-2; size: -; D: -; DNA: TGTGCCAGCAGCCAAGGGGGGACGGTCGGAGAGCAGTTCTTC; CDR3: CASSQGGTVGEQFF
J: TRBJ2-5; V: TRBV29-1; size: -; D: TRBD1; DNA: TGCAGCGTCCAGATCACGACAGGGGCAGAGACCCAGTACTTC; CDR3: CSVQITTGAETQYF
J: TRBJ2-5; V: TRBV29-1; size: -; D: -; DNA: TGCAGCGCCGAGGCTCAACAAGAGACCCAGTACTTC; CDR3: CSAEAQQETQYF
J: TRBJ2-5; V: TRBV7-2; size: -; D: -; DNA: TGTGCCAGCAGCCCACAGGGACGGGAGACCCAGTACTTC; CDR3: CASSPQGRETQYF
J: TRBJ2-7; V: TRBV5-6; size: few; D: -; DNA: TGTGCCAGCAGCTTATTCGGGAGAAACTCCTACGAGCAGTACTTC; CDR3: CASSLFGRNSYEQYF
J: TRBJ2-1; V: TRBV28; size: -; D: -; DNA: TGTGCCAGCAGTTCCGGGGCCTACAATGAGCAGTTCTTC; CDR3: CASSSGAYNEQFF
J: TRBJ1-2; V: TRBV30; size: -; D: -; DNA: TGTGCCTGGCCCCCAGCGAACTATGGCTACACCTTC; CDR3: CAWPPANYGYTF
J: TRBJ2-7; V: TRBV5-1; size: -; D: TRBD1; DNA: TGCGCCAGCAGCTCGACAGGGACGGAACGGGAGTACTTC; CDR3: CASSSTGTEREYF
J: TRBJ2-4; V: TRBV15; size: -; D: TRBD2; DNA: TGTGCCACCAGCCGGACCCGAGCGGGGGGGGCGGACATTCAGTACTTC; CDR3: CATSRTRAGGADIQYF
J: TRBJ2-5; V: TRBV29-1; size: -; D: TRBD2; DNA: TGCAGCGTCCGGACTAGCGGGGGAGAGACCCAGTACTTC; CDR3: CSVRTSGGETQYF
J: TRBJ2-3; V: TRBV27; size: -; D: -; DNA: TGTGCCAGCAGTTTATCAAGGCTAATCACAGATACGCAGTATTTT; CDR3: CASSLSRLITDTQYF
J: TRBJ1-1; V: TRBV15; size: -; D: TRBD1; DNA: TGTGCCACCAGCAGAAGACAGGGAAAGAACACTGAAGCTTTCTTT; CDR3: CATSRRQGKNTEAFF
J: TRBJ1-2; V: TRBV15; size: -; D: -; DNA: TGTGCCACCTTTGACACCTGGGGCTATGGCTACACCTTC; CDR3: CATFDTWGYGYTF
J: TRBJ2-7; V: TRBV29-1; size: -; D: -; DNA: TGCAGCGTTGAAACAGTAACACCGTACGAGCAGTACTTC; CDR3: CSVETVTPYEQYF
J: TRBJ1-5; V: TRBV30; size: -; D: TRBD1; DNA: TGTGCCTGGAGTGGACAGGGGAATCAGCCCCAGCATTTT; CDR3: CAWSGQGNQPQHF